Listed here are 4 T cell receptor beta chains from one sample, sequenced in a study of blood T cell repertoires in COVID-19. Measured with immunoSEQ multiplex PCR; TCRdb has only the in-frame clones, and not every one. The sample has about 240,000 clones; roughly nine tenths are singletons. Specimen: peripheral blood. The receptors were gathered from a man aged 55 to 70 with acute or convalescent COVID-19.

The rearrangement joins TRBV20-1 to TRBJ1-2; 7 bases are a match to TRBD1. This CDR3 region has 14 residues. The V and J ends lost 6 bases and 4 bases, in that order; junction bases with no gene match: 11. CDR1 is DFQATT, CDR2 SNEGSKA, per germline (reference sequence). CDR3 coding DNA: TGCAGTGCAAGTGTACGGGACAGCTTCTATGGCTACACCTTC. It translates to CSASVRDSFYGYTF.

The chain employs TRBV6-5 and TRBJ2-5; D is uncertain. From germline, CDR1 is MNHEY and CDR2 SVGAGI. Trimming left V 7 bases short and J 0 bases short, with 9 bases between. The CDR3 runs 13 residues. This chain's CDR3 is CASTENYQETQYF. Written as DNA, the CDR3 is TGTGCCAGCACCGAGAACTACCAAGAGACCCAGTACTTC.

This chain connects TRBV6-5 to TRBJ2-3; possible D gene TRBD2, 6 bases. The CDR3 is 13 residues long. Germline CDR1 and CDR2: MNHEY and SVGAGI. Trimming removed 8 bases from V and 5 bases from J, with 14 bases in between. The CDR3 loop reads CASSPAGRDTQYF. CDR3 sequence (DNA): TGTGCCAGCTCACCGGCGGGAAGAGATACGCAGTATTTT.

This clone appeared a single time. This chain connects TRBV7-9 to TRBJ1-1; D might be TRBD1 (6 bases). Between the trimmed V and J ends, which lost 3 bases and 7 bases, there was a span of 15 bases. Germline CDR1 and CDR2: SEHNR and FQNEAQ (reference sequence). The CDR3 sequence is 14 residues long. The CDR3 loop is CASSLGRGVIEAFF. The CDR3 DNA reads TGTGCCAGCAGCTTGGGCAGGGGAGTAATTGAAGCTTTCTTT. The full variable domain, with the rest looked up from reference TRBV7-9 and TRBJ1-1, is DTGVSQNPRHKITKRGQNVTFRCDPISEHNRLYWYRQTLGQGPEFLTYFQNEAQLEKSRLLSDRFSAERPKGSFSTLEIQRTEQGDSAMYLCASSLGRGVIEAFFGQGTRLTVV.